The 18 T cell receptor beta chains reported below all come from one sample, sequenced in a study of ipilimumab plus nivolumab after autologous stem cell transplantation. Some clones are missing from TCRdb's copy, which holds only in-frame ones; the method was immunoSEQ multiplex PCR. Altogether around 84,000 clones are present, 75% to 85% being singletons, with the ten largest covering roughly 2.2%. The sequencing here drew on PBMCs, taken in a trial of ipilimumab plus nivolumab as post-transplant consolidation. Receptor source: a male donor with diffuse large B-cell lymphoma.

The chain has TRBV2 and TRBJ2-2, with D perhaps TRBD1 (5 bases). The CDR3 covers 15 residues. V was cut by 2 bases and J by 6 bases, with 13 bases left in between. Per the germline V gene, CDR1 is SNHLY and CDR2 is FYNNEI. The CDR3 DNA is TGTGCCAGCAGTGAACGGTGGGGCGCGCCCGGGGAGCTGTTTTTT. This sequence encodes CASSERWGAPGELFF.

The chain links TRBV6-5 to TRBJ2-7; TRBD1 aligns across 9 bases. This CDR3 has 14 residues. J gave up 4 bases and V 6 bases, and 7 bases lay outside the gene matches. The germline gives CDR1 MNHEY, CDR2 SVGAGI. For the CDR3, the DNA is TGTGCCAGCAGCCCCGGGACAGGGCCTTACGAGCAGTACTTC. Translating gives CASSPGTGPYEQYF.

This chain links TRBV19 with TRBJ1-5, with D possibly matching TRBD1 (5 bases). CDR1 and CDR2 (germline): LNHDA, SQIVND (reference sequence). This CDR3 comprises 15 residues. V was cut by 4 bases and J by 6 bases, with 16 bases left in between. The CDR3 spells CASSKVTEELQPQHF. CDR3 DNA sequence: TGTGCCAGTAGTAAGGTGACAGAGGAACTTCAGCCCCAGCATTTT.

The chain links TRBV2 to TRBJ1-2; D possibly corresponds to TRBD1 (6 bases). The V gene's germline CDR1 is SNHLY and CDR2 FYNNEI. Trimming removed 8 bases at V and 5 bases at J, with 18 bases between. The CDR3 is made up of 14 amino acids. CDR3 region: CASDEIPDRYGYTF. CDR3 nucleotide sequence: TGTGCCAGCGATGAAATTCCGGACAGATATGGCTACACCTTC.

The chain links TRBV6-5 to TRBJ1-1; TRBD1 might be the D (6 bases). V lost 2 bases to trimming and J lost 5 bases, with 12 bases between them. CDR1 is MNHEY and CDR2 is SVGAGI in the germline V gene. The CDR3 extends over 14 amino acids. The CDR3: CASSYGGGRTEAFF. The CDR3 DNA is TGTGCCAGCAGTTACGGCGGGGGCCGGACTGAAGCTTTCTTT.

V and J are TRBV6-1 and TRBJ1-3; unclear D gene. Germline-derived CDR1 and CDR2 are MNHNS and SASEGT. This CDR3 spans 16 amino acids. The V end was cut by 4 bases, the J end by 0 bases, with 13 bases between. This CDR3 is CASSGHQRLSGNTIYF. The CDR3, as DNA: TGTGCCAGCAGTGGACATCAGAGACTCTCTGGAAACACCATATATTTT.

The CDR3 reads CASSLDPPGEQYF. DNA for the CDR3: TGTGCCAGCAGCTTGGACCCACCGGGGGAGCAGTACTTC. The rearrangement joins TRBV5-4 to TRBJ2-7; D might be TRBD2 (5 bases). Per the germline V gene, CDR1 is SGHNT and CDR2 is YYREEE (reference sequence). V was shortened by 0 bases and J by 7 bases, with 11 bases between the two germline ends. The CDR3 is 13 residues long.

This clone has a single count. V gene TRBV6-1 combines with J gene TRBJ1-1; D gene ambiguous. CDR3 length equals 14 residues. The V end was cut by 7 bases, the J end by 5 bases, with 17 bases between. From germline, CDR1 is MNHNS and CDR2 SASEGT. The CDR3 nucleotides read TGTGCCAGCAAAGATAAAAATAGGGTTACTGAAGCTTTCTTT. Encoded protein: CASKDKNRVTEAFF.

This chain connects TRBV15 to TRBJ2-5; D is unresolved. In germline, CDR1 is LNHNV, CDR2 YYDKDF (reference sequence). V was clipped by 0 bases and J by 4 bases, with 3 bases between them. The CDR3 loop spans 12 amino acids. The CDR3: CATSRDVETQYF. In DNA form, the CDR3 reads TGTGCCACCAGCAGAGATGTAGAGACCCAGTACTTC.

This chain uses TRBV4-2 with TRBJ2-3, with 9 bases fitting TRBD2. Germline-derived CDR1 and CDR2 are LGHNA and YNFKEQ. V lost 0 bases, J lost 0 bases, and 16 bases stayed unmatched. The CDR3 has 21 amino acids. In DNA form, the CDR3 reads TGTGCCAGCAGCCAAGATGCAGCGGGGGGTTGGACCCAAAAAAGCACAGATACGCAGTATTTT. Its protein product is CASSQDAAGGWTQKSTDTQYF.

The V and J genes are TRBV5-1 and TRBJ2-7, with 9 bases that match TRBD2. This CDR3 is 14 amino acids long. Germline values: CDR1 SGHRS, CDR2 YFSETQ. The junction had 4 bases not matched to a gene; V was cut back by 0 bases and J by 6 bases. The CDR3 here is CASSLATAGGEQYF. The CDR3 DNA is TGCGCCAGCAGCTTGGCAACAGCGGGGGGCGAGCAGTACTTC.

The chain uses TRBV29-1 and TRBJ2-3; tentatively, D is TRBD1 (5 bases). V lost 6 bases and J 4 bases, leaving 14 bases between the germline ends. Germline V gene lookup returns CDR1 SQVTM and CDR2 ANQGSEA. CDR3 size: 13 residues. CDR3 coding DNA: TGCAGCGTGTCGCCCCAGGGTGCAGATACGCAGTATTTT. This codes for CSVSPQGADTQYF.

The gene calls are TRBV7-2 and TRBJ2-5; D uncertain. Trimming cost V 1 base and J 1 base, with 16 bases left between them. Germline CDR1 reads SGHTA; CDR2 reads FQGNSA. The CDR3 has 17 residues. The CDR3, as DNA: TGTGCCAGCAGCTTAGTTCCCCCACCGCCCATCCAAGAGACCCAGTACTTC. Translated: CASSLVPPPPIQETQYF.

The V call is TRBV4-1, the J call TRBJ2-6; TRBD1 matches 8 bases. Losses at the gene ends were 3 bases for V and 3 bases for J; bases not matched to a gene: 7. Per the germline V gene, CDR1 is MGHRA and CDR2 is YSYEKL. The CDR3 is 17 amino acids. CDR3 nucleotide sequence: TGCGCCAGCAGCCACCAATCGACAGGGGTTGGGGCCAACGTCCTGACTTTC. This encodes CASSHQSTGVGANVLTF.

The chain recombines TRBV2 with TRBJ2-1; D is unclear. CDR1 and CDR2 (germline): SNHLY, FYNNEI. The CDR3 covers 13 residues. The V end lost 5 bases, the J end lost 6 bases, and 11 bases lay between the germline ends. The CDR3: CASSPRVFNEQFF. In nucleotides, the CDR3 is TGTGCCAGCAGTCCCCGGGTATTCAATGAGCAGTTCTTC.

This chain uses TRBV6-5 with TRBJ1-6, with a tentative D call TRBD1 (6 bases). This CDR3 is 14 amino acids long. The germline V and J ends were trimmed by 2 bases and 7 bases, with 9 bases remaining between them. CDR1 and CDR2 from the germline V gene are MNHEY and SVGAGI. The CDR3: CASSYGQGNSPLHF. The CDR3 nucleotides are TGTGCCAGCAGTTACGGGCAGGGGAATTCACCCCTCCACTTT.

This clone is medium-sized in the sample. The chain joins TRBV5-1 to TRBJ1-6, with D tentatively TRBD1 (6 bases). V lost 4 bases and J 8 bases, leaving 13 bases between the germline ends. The CDR3 contains 14 residues. Per the germline V gene, CDR1 is SGHRS and CDR2 is YFSETQ. The CDR3 region is CASSPGGGDSPLHF. The CDR3 DNA reads as TGCGCCAGCAGCCCAGGAGGGGGGGATTCACCCCTCCACTTT.

In this sample, this clone turned up once. The chain carries TRBV2 and TRBJ2-5; 10 bases are a match to TRBD2. This CDR3 has 14 residues. V shed 11 bases and J 5 bases; nucleotides not matched to a gene: 11. The V gene's germline CDR1 is SNHLY and CDR2 FYNNEI. For the CDR3, the DNA is TGTGCCTCTCTAAGCGGGGGGGCGGCGGAGACCCAGTACTTC. Translating it yields CASLSGGAAETQYF.